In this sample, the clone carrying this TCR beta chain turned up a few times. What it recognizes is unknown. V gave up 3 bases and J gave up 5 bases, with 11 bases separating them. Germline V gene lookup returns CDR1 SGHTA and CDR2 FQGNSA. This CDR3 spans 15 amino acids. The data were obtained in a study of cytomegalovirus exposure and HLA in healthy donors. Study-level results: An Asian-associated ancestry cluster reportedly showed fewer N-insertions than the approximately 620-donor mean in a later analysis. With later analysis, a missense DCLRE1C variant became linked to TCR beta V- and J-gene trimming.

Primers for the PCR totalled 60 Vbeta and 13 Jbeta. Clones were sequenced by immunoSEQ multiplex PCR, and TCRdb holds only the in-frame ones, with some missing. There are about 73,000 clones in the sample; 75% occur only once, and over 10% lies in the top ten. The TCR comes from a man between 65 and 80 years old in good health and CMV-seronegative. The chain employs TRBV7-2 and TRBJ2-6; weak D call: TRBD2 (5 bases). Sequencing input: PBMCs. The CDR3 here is CASSFEGLRANVLTF. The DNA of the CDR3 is TGTGCCAGCAGCTTTGAGGGTCTAAGGGCCAACGTCCTGACTTTC.